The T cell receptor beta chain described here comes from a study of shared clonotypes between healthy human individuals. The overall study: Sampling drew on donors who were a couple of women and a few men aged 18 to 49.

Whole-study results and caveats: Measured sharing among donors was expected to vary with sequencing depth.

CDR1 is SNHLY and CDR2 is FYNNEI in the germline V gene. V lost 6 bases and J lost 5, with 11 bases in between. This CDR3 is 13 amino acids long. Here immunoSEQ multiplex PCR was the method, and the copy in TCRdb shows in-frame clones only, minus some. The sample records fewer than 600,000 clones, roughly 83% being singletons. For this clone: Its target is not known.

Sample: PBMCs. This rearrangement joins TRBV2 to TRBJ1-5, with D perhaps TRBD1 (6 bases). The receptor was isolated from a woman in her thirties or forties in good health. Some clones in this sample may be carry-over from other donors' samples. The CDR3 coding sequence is TGTGCCAGCAGAACAGGGCAACATCAGCCCCAGCATTTT. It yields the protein CASRTGQHQPQHF. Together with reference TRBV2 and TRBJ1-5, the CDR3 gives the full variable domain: EPEVTQTPSHQVTQMGQEVILRCVPISNHLYFYWYRQILGQKVEFLVSFYNNEISEKSEIFDDQFSVERPDGSNFTLKIRSTKLEDSAMYFCASRTGQHQPQHFGDGTRLSIL.